This TCR beta chain derives from a study of T cell changes during pregnancy in multiple sclerosis. This CDR3 has 19 amino acids. The V end was cut by 3 bases, the J end by 0 bases, with 21 bases between. The germline V gene has CDR1 SGHTA and CDR2 FQGTGA. Sequencing was performed with immunoSEQ multiplex PCR; in TCRdb, only in-frame clones are kept and a portion is missing. The repertoire has some 96,000 clones, about nine tenths of them found once; the top ten carry 1.9%. This clonotype was sampled from a female donor with multiple sclerosis, enrolled in a pregnancy study. This chain connects TRBV7-3 to TRBJ2-4, with D uncertain. Sequenced material: peripheral blood, taken after pregnancy. The CDR3 protein is CASSLNSLALVLAKNIQYF. In nucleotides, the CDR3 is TGTGCCAGCAGCTTGAACAGTCTGGCCTTAGTCCTAGCCAAAAACATTCAGTACTTC.